This T cell receptor beta chain was recovered during a study of cytomegalovirus exposure and HLA in healthy donors. Although they were nominally healthy when sampled, donors likely had unrecorded immune exposures. Trimming pared 1 base from V and 6 bases from J, leaving 10 bases between. Germline V gene lookup returns CDR1 MNHEY and CDR2 SVGAGI. The CDR3 contains 13 residues. In the PCR, 60 Vbeta and 13 Jbeta primers were used. Sequencing was performed with immunoSEQ multiplex PCR; in TCRdb, only in-frame clones are kept and a portion is missing. The repertoire has some 90,000 clones, about four fifths of them found once; the top ten carry 3% to 4%.

The clonotype was recovered from a woman in her forties in good health and CMV-seronegative. The source material was PBMCs. The rearrangement joins TRBV6-5 to TRBJ2-7; D possibly corresponds to TRBD2 (6 bases). CDR3 in amino acids: CASSYLRGSEQYF. The CDR3 DNA reads TGTGCCAGCAGTTACTTACGGGGGTCCGAGCAGTACTTC.